This TCR beta chain was retrieved from a study of post-analysis software for immune sequencing data. On the study more broadly: Recorded disease courses covered relapsing-remitting, secondary progressive and progressive-relapsing multiple sclerosis. Some patients had no subtype annotation.

Points from the study as a whole: Roughly 5 TRBV segments, TRBV5-6, TRBV5-1 and TRBV20-1 among them, were found more frequent in patients than controls. Analysis by F measure revealed that same-batch samples clustered strongly together. Significantly decreased normalized Chao1 diversity was recorded for multiple sclerosis patients relative to controls.

Included in the TCR beta cDNA libraries were unique molecular identifiers. Each CDR3 protein gets one entry after TCRdb re-called the PCR reads with MiXCR. The sample lists 700,000 to 800,000 distinct CDR3 sequences; 25% to 30% were seen once. Note on this clonotype: The antigen remains unidentified.

The V end lost 1 base, the J end lost 0 bases, and 6 bases lay between the germline ends. Germline assignment: CDR1 SGHVS and CDR2 FNYEAQ. This CDR3 has 15 amino acids. The sequenced sample was blood. This chain uses TRBV7-6 with TRBJ1-4; D not certain. The receptor was isolated from a girl aged 10 to 17 with multiple sclerosis. The CDR3 here is CASSLEAATNEKLFF. The CDR3, as DNA: TGTGCCAGCAGCTTAGAAGCTGCAACTAATGAAAAACTGTTTTTT.